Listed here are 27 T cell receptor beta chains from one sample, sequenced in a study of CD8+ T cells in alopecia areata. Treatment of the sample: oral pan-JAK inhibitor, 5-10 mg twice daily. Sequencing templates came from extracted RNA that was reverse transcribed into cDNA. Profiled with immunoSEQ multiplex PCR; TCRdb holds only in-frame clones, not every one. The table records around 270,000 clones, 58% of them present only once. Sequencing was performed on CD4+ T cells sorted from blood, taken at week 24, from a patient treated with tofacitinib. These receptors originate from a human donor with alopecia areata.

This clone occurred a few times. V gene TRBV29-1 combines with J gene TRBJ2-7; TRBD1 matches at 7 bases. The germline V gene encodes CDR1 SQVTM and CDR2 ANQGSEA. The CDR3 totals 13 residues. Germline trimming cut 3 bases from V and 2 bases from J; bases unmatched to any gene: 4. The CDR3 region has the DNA TGCAGCGTTGAGGGGACAGTTACCTACGAGCAGTACTTC. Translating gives CSVEGTVTYEQYF.

The CDR3 region is CASSMVTGGSGELFF. In DNA form, the CDR3 reads TGTGCCAGTAGTATGGTGACAGGGGGCTCCGGGGAGCTGTTTTTT. The V and J genes are TRBV19 and TRBJ2-2; TRBD1 aligns across 10 bases. Looked up from germline, CDR1 is LNHDA and CDR2 is SQIVND (reference sequence). The trim removed 3 bases at V and 6 bases at J, leaving 4 bases unmatched. The CDR3 has 15 amino acids.

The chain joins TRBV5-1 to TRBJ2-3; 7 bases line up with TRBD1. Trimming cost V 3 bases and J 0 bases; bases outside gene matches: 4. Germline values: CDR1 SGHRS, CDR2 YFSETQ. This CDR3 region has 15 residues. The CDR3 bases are TGCGCCAGCAGCTGGACAGGTTCTAGCACAGATACGCAGTATTTT. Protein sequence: CASSWTGSSTDTQYF.

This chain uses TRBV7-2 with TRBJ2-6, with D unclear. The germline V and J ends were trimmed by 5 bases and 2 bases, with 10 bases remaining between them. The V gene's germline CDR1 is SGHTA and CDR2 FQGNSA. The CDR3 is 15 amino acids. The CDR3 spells CASSPRETGANVLTF. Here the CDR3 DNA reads TGTGCCAGCAGCCCAAGGGAAACTGGGGCCAACGTCCTGACTTTC.

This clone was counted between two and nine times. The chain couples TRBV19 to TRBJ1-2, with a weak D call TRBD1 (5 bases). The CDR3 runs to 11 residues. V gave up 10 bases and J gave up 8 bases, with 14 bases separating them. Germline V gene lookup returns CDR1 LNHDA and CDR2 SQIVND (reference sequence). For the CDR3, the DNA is TGTGCCACCGGGACTGCGCGAGGCTACACCTTC. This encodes CATGTARGYTF.

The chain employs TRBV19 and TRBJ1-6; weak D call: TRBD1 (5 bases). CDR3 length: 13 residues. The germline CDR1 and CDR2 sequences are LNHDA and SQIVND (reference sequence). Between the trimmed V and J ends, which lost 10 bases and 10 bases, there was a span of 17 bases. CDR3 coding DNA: TGTGCCACCCGGGACGGGTATATCTCACCCCTCCACTTT. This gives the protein CATRDGYISPLHF.

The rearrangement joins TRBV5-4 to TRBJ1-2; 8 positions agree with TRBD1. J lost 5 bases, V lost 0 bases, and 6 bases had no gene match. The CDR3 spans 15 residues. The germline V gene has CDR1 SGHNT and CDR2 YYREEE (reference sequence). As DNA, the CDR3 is TGTGCCAGCAGCTTGGTGGACAGGGTCGGTTATGGCTACACCTTC. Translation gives CASSLVDRVGYGYTF. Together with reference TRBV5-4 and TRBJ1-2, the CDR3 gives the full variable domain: ETGVTQSPTHLIKTRGQQVTLRCSSQSGHNTVSWYQQALGQGPQFIFQYYREEENGRGNFPPRFSGLQFPNYSSELNVNALELDDSALYLCASSLVDRVGYGYTFGSGTRLTVV.

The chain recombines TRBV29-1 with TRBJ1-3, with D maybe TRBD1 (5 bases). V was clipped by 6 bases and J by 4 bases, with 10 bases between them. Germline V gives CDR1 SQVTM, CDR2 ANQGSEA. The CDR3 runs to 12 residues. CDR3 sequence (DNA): TGCAGCGTGGGGACGGACGGAAACACCATATATTTT. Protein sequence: CSVGTDGNTIYF. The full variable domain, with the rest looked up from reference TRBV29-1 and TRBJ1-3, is SAVISQKPSRDICQRGTSLTIQCQVDSQVTMMFWYRQQPGQSLTLIATANQGSEATYESGFVIDKFPISRPNLTFSTLTVSNMSPEDSSIYLCSVGTDGNTIYFGEGSWLTVV.

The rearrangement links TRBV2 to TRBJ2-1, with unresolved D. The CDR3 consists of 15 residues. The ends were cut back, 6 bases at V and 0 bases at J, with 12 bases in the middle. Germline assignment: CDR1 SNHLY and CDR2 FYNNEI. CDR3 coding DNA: TGTGCCAGCAGCCGGAGCGCCAGCTCCTACAATGAGCAGTTCTTC. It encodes CASSRSASSYNEQFF.

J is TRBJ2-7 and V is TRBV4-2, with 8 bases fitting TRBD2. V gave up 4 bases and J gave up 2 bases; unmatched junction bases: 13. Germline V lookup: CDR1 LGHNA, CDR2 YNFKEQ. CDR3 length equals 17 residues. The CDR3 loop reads CASSPGRGAGVTYEQYF. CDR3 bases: TGTGCCAGCAGCCCGGGACGAGGAGCGGGGGTTACCTACGAGCAGTACTTC.

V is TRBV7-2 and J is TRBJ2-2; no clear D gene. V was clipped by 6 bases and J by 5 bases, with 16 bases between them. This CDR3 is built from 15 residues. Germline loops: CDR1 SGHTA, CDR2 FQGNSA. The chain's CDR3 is CASSSDIIGTGELFF. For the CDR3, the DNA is TGTGCCAGCAGTTCCGACATCATAGGGACCGGGGAGCTGTTTTTT.

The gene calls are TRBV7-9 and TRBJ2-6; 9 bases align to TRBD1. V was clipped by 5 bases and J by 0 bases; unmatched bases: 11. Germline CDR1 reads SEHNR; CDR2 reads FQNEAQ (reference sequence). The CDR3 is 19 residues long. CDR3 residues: CASSQIVGTGTSGANVLTF. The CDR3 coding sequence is TGTGCCAGCAGCCAGATCGTGGGGACAGGGACCTCTGGGGCCAACGTCCTGACTTTC.

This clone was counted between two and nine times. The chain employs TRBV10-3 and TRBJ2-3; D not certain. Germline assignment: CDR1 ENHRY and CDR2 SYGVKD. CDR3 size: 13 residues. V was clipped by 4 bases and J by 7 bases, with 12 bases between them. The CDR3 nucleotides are TGTGCCATCAGTGGGGGTCCGCTCAATACGCAGTATTTT. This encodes CAISGGPLNTQYF.

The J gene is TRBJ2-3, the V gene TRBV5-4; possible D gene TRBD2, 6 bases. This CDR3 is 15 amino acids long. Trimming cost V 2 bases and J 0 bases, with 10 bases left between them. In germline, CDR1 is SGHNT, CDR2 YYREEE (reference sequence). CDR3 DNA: TGTGCCAGCAGCTTATGGCGGGGTAGCACAGATACGCAGTATTTT. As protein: CASSLWRGSTDTQYF.

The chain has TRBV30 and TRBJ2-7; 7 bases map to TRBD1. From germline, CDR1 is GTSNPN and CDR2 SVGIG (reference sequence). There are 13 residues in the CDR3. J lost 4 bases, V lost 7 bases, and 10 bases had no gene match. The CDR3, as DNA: TGTGCCTCAAGCAGGAAGACAGGGTACGAGCAGTACTTC. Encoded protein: CASSRKTGYEQYF.

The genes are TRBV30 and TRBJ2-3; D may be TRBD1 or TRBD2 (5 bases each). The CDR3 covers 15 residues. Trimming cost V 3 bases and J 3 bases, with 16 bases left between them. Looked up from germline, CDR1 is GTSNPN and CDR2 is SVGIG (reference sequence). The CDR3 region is CAWSPSGSGTDTQYF. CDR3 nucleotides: TGTGCCTGGAGCCCGTCAGGGAGCGGTACAGATACGCAGTATTTT.

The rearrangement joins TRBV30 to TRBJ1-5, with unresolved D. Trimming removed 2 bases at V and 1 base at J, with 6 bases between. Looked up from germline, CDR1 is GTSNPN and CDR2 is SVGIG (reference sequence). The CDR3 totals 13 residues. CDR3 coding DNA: TGTGCCTGGAGTCCCAAGAGCAATCAGCCCCAGCATTTT. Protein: CAWSPKSNQPQHF.

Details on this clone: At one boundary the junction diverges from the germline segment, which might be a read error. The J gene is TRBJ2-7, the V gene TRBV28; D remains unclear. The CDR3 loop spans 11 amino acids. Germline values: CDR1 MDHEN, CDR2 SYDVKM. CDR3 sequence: CASSFHGHQNF. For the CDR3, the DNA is TGTGCCAGCAGTTTCCACGGCCACCAAAACTTC.

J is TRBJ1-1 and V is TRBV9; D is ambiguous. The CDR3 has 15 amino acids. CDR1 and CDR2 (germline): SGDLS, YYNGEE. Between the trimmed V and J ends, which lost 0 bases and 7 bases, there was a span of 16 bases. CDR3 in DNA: TGTGCCAGCAGCGTAGATATGAACGGAAGTGATGAAGCTTTCTTT. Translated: CASSVDMNGSDEAFF.

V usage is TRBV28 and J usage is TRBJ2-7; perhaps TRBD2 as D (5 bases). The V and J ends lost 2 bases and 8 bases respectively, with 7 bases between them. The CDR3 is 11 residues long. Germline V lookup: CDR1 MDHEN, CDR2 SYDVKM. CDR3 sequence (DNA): TGTGCCAGCAGTTTAGAGGGAAAGCAGTACTTC. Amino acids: CASSLEGKQYF.

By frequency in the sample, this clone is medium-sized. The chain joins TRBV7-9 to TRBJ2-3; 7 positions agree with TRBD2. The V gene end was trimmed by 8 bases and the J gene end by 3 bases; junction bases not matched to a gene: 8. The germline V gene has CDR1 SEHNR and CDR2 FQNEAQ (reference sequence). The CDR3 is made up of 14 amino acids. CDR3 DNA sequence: TGTGCCAGCCCCCTAGGGCGGGAGACAGATACGCAGTATTTT. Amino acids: CASPLGRETDTQYF.

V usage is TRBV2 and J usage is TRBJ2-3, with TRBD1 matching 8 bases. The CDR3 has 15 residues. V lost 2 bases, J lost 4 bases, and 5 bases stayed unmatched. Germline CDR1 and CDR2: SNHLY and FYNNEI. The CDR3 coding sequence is TGTGCCAGCAGTGAAAATGGACAGGGACCAGATACGCAGTATTTT. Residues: CASSENGQGPDTQYF.

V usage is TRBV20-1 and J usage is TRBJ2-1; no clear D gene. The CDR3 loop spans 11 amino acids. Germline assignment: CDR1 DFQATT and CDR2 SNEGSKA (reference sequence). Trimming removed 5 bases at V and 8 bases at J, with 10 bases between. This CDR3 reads CSAHYWDEQFF. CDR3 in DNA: TGCAGTGCTCACTATTGGGATGAGCAGTTCTTC.

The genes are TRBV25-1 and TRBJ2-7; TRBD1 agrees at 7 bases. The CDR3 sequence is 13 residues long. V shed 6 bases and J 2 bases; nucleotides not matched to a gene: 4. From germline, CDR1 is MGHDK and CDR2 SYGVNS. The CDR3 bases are TGTGCCAGCAGCACAGGGGTCCCCTACGAGCAGTACTTC. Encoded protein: CASSTGVPYEQYF.

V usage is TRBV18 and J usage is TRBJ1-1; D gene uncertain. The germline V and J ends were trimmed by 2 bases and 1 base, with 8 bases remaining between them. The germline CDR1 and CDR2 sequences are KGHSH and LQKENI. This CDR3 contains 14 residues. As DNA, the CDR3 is TGTGCCAGCTCACCATTTGCGGAGAACACTGAAGCTTTCTTT. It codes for CASSPFAENTEAFF.

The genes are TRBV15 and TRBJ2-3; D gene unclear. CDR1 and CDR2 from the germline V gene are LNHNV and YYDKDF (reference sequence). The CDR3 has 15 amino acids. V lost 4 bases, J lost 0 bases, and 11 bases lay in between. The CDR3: CATSTLDPSTDTQYF. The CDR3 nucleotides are TGTGCCACCAGCACCCTGGACCCGAGCACAGATACGCAGTATTTT.

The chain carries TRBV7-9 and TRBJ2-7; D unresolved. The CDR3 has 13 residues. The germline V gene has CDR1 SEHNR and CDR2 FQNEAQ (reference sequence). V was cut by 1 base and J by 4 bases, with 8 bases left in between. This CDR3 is CASSLDSRYEQYF. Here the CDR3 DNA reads TGTGCCAGCAGCTTAGACTCGCGTTACGAGCAGTACTTC.